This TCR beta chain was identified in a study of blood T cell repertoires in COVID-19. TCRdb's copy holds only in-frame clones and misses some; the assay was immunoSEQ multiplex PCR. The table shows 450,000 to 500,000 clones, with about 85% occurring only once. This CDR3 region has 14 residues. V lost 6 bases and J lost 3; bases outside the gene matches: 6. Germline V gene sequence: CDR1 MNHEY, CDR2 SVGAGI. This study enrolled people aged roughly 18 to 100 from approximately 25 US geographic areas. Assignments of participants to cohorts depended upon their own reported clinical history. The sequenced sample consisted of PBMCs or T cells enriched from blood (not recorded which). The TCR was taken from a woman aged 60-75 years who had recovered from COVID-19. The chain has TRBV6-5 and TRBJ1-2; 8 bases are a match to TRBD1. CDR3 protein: CASSLMDRDYGYTF. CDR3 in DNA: TGTGCCAGCAGCTTAATGGACAGGGACTATGGCTACACCTTC.